The 8 T cell receptor beta chains reported below all come from one sample, sequenced in a study of glioma-infiltrating T cells after dendritic cell vaccination. Assay: immunoSEQ multiplex PCR; the TCRdb copy retains only in-frame clones and omits some. The data show about 64,000 clones, with more than 75% seen just once and more than 9% held by the top ten. As to time point: after dendritic cell vaccination, including at tumor progression/relapse. The source material was blood, sampled after dendritic cell vaccination. These receptors all come from a human donor with glioblastoma.

This chain uses TRBV2 with TRBJ2-4; TRBD1 matches at 7 bases. The CDR3 is 16 residues long. V lost 4 bases, J lost 6 bases, and 12 bases stayed unmatched. Germline V gives CDR1 SNHLY, CDR2 FYNNEI. The CDR3 region is CASSGAGVPGGNIQYF. The CDR3 DNA reads TGTGCCAGCAGTGGAGCTGGCGTACCAGGGGGAAACATTCAGTACTTC.

V gene TRBV2 combines with J gene TRBJ2-6, with 11 bases matching TRBD1. Losses at the gene ends were 11 bases for V and 2 bases for J; bases not matched to a gene: 8. This CDR3 spans 16 amino acids. Germline lookup yields CDR1 SNHLY and CDR2 FYNNEI. CDR3 coding DNA: TGTGCCTGCAACCGGGACAGGGGGGCTGGGGCCAACGTCCTGACTTTC. It is translated as CACNRDRGAGANVLTF.

The gene calls are TRBV10-3 and TRBJ2-1; TRBD1 matches at 10 bases. The trim removed 8 bases at V and 5 bases at J, leaving 15 bases unmatched. The germline V gene has CDR1 ENHRY and CDR2 SYGVKD. CDR3 length: 17 amino acids. The CDR3: CAIGTGERPAPNNEQFF. In DNA, the CDR3 is TGTGCCATCGGGACAGGGGAAAGACCCGCACCCAACAATGAGCAGTTCTTC.

CDR3 bases: TGTGCCAGCAGTCGGACAGGGAATGAGCAGTTCTTC. Protein sequence: CASSRTGNEQFF. This chain connects TRBV27 to TRBJ2-1; 8 bases fit TRBD1. CDR1 is MNHEY, CDR2 SMNVEV, per germline (reference sequence). This CDR3 has 12 amino acids. V dropped 5 bases and J dropped 7; count of bases not matched to a gene: 1.

The chain combines TRBV6-4 with TRBJ2-3, with 7 bases fitting TRBD2. Germline V gene sequence: CDR1 MRHNA, CDR2 SNTAGT. V lost 3 bases, J lost 14 bases, and 11 bases stayed unmatched. The CDR3 length is 13 residues. The CDR3 DNA sequence: TGTGCCAGCAGTGATTCGGCGCGGGGGATTCTGTATTTT. As protein: CASSDSARGILYF.

The gene calls are TRBV5-1 and TRBJ1-2; D is ambiguous. V dropped 5 bases and J dropped 3 bases, with 8 bases sitting between them. The CDR3 extends over 12 amino acids. Germline assignment: CDR1 SGHRS and CDR2 YFSETQ. CDR3 residues: CASRESDYGYTF. The CDR3 DNA sequence: TGCGCCAGCAGAGAATCGGACTATGGCTACACCTTC.

In DNA form, the CDR3 reads TGTGCCAGCAGTCCCTCGGGGGATAGCGGGGGCCCCTACGAGCAGTACTTC. It is translated as CASSPSGDSGGPYEQYF. This chain connects TRBV27 to TRBJ2-7; 9 bases fit TRBD2. This CDR3 has 17 residues. Per germline, CDR1 MNHEY and CDR2 SMNVEV (reference sequence). Unmatched junction bases numbered 13, after V lost 5 bases and J lost 2 bases.

The chain couples TRBV4-1 to TRBJ1-1, with a tentative D call TRBD1 (5 bases). V was clipped by 0 bases and J by 5 bases, with 19 bases between them. The CDR3 runs to 17 residues. Per the germline V gene, CDR1 is MGHRA and CDR2 is YSYEKL. The CDR3 nucleotides are TGCGCCAGCAGCCAAGAATGGGGCGGGGTCCGAGGTACTGAAGCTTTCTTT. It specifies CASSQEWGGVRGTEAFF.